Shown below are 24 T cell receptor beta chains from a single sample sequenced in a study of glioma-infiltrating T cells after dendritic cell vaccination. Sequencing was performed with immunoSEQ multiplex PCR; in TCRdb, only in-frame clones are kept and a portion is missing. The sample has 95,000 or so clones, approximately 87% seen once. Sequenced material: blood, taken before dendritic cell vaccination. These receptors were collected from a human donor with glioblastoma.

The CDR3 DNA sequence: TGCGCCAGCAGCCTTCTCGATATTGAGGATGGCTACACCTTC. Encoded protein: CASSLLDIEDGYTF. The chain has TRBV4-1 and TRBJ1-2; D is unclear. The CDR3 consists of 14 residues. Germline CDR1 is MGHRA and CDR2 is YSYEKL. The germline V and J ends were trimmed by 4 bases and 6 bases, with 15 bases remaining between them.

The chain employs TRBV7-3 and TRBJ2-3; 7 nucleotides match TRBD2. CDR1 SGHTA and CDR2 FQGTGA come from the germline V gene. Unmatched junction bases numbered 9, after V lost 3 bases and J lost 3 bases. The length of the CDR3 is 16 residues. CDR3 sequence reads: CASSLLAAGGTDTQYF. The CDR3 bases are TGTGCCAGCAGCTTGCTAGCGGCCGGAGGGACAGATACGCAGTATTTT.

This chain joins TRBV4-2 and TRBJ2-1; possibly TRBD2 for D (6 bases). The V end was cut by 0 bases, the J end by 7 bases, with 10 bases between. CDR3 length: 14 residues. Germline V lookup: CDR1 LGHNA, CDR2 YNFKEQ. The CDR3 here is CASSQEGSGNEQFF. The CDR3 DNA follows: TGTGCCAGCAGCCAAGAGGGTAGCGGAAATGAGCAGTTCTTC.

This CDR3 reads CASSPGPTYEQYF. Written as DNA, the CDR3 is TGTGCCAGCAGCCCAGGTCCTACCTACGAGCAGTACTTC. The rearrangement uses TRBV5-8 and TRBJ2-7; D unresolved. CDR1 SGHTS and CDR2 YDEGEE come from the germline V gene. The germline V and J ends were trimmed by 4 bases and 2 bases, with 10 bases remaining between them. The CDR3 covers 13 residues. Complete variable domain (other parts from reference TRBV5-8 and TRBJ2-7): EAGVTQSPTHLIKTRGQQATLRCSPISGHTSVYWYQQALGLGLQFLLWYDEGEERNRGNFPPRFSGRQFPNYSSELNVNALELEDSALYLCASSPGPTYEQYFGPGTRLTVT.

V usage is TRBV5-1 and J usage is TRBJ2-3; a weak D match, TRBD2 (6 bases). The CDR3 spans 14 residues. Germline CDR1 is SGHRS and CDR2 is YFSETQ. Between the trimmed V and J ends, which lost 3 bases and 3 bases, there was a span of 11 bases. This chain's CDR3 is CASSWAGRTDTQYF. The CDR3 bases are TGCGCCAGCAGCTGGGCGGGAAGGACAGATACGCAGTATTTT. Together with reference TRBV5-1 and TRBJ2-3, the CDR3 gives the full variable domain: KAGVTQTPRYLIKTRGQQVTLSCSPISGHRSVSWYQQTPGQGLQFLFEYFSETQRNKGNFPGRFSGRQFSNSRSEMNVSTLELGDSALYLCASSWAGRTDTQYFGPGTRLTVL.

Here the CDR3 DNA reads TGTGCCAGCAGCTCGAGTGGGGGCAGTCATGGCTACACCTTC. This encodes CASSSSGGSHGYTF. The genes are TRBV7-9 and TRBJ1-2, with D tentatively TRBD1 (6 bases). There are 14 residues in the CDR3. The germline gives CDR1 SEHNR, CDR2 FQNEAQ (reference sequence). Trimming took 4 bases from V and 6 from J, leaving 15 bases between them.

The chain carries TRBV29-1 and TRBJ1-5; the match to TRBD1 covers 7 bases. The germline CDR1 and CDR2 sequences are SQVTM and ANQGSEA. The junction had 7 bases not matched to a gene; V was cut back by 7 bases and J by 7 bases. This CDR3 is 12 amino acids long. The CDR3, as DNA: TGCAGCGCTCGACAGGGTCGGCAGCCCCAGCATTTT. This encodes CSARQGRQPQHF. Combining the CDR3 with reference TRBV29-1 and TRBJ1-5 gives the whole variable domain SAVISQKPSRDICQRGTSLTIQCQVDSQVTMMFWYRQQPGQSLTLIATANQGSEATYESGFVIDKFPISRPNLTFSTLTVSNMSPEDSSIYLCSARQGRQPQHFGDGTRLSIL.

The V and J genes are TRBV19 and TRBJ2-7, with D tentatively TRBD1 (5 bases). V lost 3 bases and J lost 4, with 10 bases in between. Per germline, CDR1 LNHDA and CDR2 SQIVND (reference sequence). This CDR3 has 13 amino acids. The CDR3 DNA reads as TGTGCCAGTAGTATCACAGGTAATTACGAGCAGTACTTC. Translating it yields CASSITGNYEQYF. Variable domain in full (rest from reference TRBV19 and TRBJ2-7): DGGITQSPKYLFRKEGQNVTLSCEQNLNHDAMYWYRQDPGQGLRLIYYSQIVNDFQKGDIAEGYSVSREKKESFPLTVTSAQKNPTAFYLCASSITGNYEQYFGPGTRLTVT.

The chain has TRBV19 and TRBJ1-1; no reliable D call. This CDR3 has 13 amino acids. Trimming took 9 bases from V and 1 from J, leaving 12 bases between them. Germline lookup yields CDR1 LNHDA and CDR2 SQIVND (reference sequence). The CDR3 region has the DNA TGTGCCAGCGGAGGACGGCCGAACACTGAAGCTTTCTTT. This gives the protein CASGGRPNTEAFF.

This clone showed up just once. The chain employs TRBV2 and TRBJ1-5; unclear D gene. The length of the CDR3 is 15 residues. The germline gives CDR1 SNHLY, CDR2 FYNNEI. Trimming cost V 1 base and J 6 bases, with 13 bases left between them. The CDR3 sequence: CASSEVRSDGQPQHF. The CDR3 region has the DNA TGTGCCAGCAGTGAAGTTCGGAGTGACGGTCAGCCCCAGCATTTT.

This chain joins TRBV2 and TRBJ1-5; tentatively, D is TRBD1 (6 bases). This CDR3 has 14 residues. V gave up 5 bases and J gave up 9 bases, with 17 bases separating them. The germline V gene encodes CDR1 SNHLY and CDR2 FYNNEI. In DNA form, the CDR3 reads TGTGCCAGCAGTACCGACAGGAACGACTGGCCCCAGCATTTT. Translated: CASSTDRNDWPQHF.

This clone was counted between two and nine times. The CDR3: CASTRGQGSPQHF. The CDR3 DNA follows: TGTGCCAGCACCAGGGGACAGGGGTCGCCCCAGCATTTT. J is TRBJ1-5 and V is TRBV27; 10 positions agree with TRBD1. V lost 7 bases, J lost 9 bases, and 6 bases stayed unmatched. Germline V lookup: CDR1 MNHEY, CDR2 SMNVEV (reference sequence). There are 13 residues in the CDR3.

CDR3 residues: CASNRDKNTEAFF. In nucleotides, the CDR3 is TGTGCCAGCAACCGGGACAAGAACACTGAAGCTTTCTTT. V gene TRBV2 combines with J gene TRBJ1-1; D is possibly TRBD1 (6 bases). The V gene lost 7 bases and the J gene lost 1 base, with 10 bases spanning the gap. The germline V gene encodes CDR1 SNHLY and CDR2 FYNNEI. The CDR3 runs to 13 residues. Drawing the rest from reference TRBV2 and TRBJ1-1, the complete variable domain is EPEVTQTPSHQVTQMGQEVILRCVPISNHLYFYWYRQILGQKVEFLVSFYNNEISEKSEIFDDQFSVERPDGSNFTLKIRSTKLEDSAMYFCASNRDKNTEAFFGQGTRLTVV.

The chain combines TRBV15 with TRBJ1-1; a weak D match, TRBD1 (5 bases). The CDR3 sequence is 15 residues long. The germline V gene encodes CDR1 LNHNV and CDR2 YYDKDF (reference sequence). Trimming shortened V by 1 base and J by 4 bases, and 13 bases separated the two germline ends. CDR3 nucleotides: TGTGCCACCAGCAGAGGCCGGGCGGGGGTCACTGAAGCTTTCTTT. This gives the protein CATSRGRAGVTEAFF.

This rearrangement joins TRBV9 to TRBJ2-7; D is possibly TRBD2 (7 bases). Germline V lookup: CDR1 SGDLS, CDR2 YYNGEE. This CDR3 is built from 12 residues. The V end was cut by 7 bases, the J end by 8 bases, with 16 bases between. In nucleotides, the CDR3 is TGTGCCAGCGGAGGGGGGGGTCAGCAGCAGTACTTC. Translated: CASGGGGQQQYF.

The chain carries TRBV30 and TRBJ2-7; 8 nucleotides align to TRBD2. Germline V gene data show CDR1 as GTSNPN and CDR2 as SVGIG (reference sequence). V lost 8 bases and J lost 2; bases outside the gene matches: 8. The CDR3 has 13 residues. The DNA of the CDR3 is TGTGCCCTCGAACCGGGAGGGCCCTACGAGCAGTACTTC. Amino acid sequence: CALEPGGPYEQYF.

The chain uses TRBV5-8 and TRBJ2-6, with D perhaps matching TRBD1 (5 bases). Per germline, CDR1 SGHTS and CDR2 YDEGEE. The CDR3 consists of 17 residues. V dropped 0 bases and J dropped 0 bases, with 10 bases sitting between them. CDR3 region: CASSLGTRFSGANVLTF. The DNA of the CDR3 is TGTGCCAGCAGCTTGGGGACACGCTTCTCTGGGGCCAACGTCCTGACTTTC.

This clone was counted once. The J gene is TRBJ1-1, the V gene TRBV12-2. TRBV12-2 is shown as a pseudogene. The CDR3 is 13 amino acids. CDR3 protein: CASRFDLNTEAFF. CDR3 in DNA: TGTGCAAGTCGCTTTGACTTGAACACTGAAGCTTTCTTT.

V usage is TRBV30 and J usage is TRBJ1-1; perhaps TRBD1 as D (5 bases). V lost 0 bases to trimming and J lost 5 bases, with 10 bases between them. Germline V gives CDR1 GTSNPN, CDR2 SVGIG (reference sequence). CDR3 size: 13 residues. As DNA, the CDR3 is TGTGCCTGGAGTGTAGGAGGGGTGACTGAAGCTTTCTTT. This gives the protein CAWSVGGVTEAFF.

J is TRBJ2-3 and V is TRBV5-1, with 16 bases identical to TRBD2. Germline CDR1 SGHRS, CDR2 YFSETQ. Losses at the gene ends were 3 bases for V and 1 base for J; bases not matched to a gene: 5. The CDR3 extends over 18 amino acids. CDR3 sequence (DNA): TGCGCCAGCAGCTGGGGACTAGCGGGGGGGGCTGGCACAGATACGCAGTATTTT. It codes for CASSWGLAGGAGTDTQYF.

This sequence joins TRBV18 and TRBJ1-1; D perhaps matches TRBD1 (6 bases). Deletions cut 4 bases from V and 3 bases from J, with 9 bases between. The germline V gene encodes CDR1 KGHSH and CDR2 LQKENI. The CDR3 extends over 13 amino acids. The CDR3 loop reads CASSLRTDTEAFF. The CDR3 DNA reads TGTGCCAGCTCACTTCGGACAGACACTGAAGCTTTCTTT.

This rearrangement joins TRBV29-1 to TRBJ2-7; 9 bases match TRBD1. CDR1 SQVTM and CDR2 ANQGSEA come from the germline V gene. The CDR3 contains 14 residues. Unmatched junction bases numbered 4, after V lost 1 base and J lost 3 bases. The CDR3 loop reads CSVEAGTGLYEQYF. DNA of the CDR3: TGCAGCGTTGAAGCCGGGACAGGGCTCTACGAGCAGTACTTC.

The CDR3 DNA sequence: TGTGCCAGCAGCCGACAGGGAGAAAGGCCTAACTATGGCTACACCTTC. As protein: CASSRQGERPNYGYTF. The chain is built from TRBV5-4 and TRBJ1-2; 7 nucleotides align to TRBD1. CDR3 size: 16 residues. The germline V gene encodes CDR1 SGHNT and CDR2 YYREEE (reference sequence). Losses at the gene ends were 4 bases for V and 0 bases for J; bases not matched to a gene: 9.

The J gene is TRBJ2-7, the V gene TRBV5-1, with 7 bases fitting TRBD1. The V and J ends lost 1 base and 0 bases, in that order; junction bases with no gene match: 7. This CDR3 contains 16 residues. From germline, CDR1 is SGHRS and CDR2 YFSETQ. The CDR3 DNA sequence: TGCGCCAGCAGCTTGTCGGCAGGGGGAAGCTCCTACGAGCAGTACTTC. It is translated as CASSLSAGGSSYEQYF. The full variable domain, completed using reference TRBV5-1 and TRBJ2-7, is KAGVTQTPRYLIKTRGQQVTLSCSPISGHRSVSWYQQTPGQGLQFLFEYFSETQRNKGNFPGRFSGRQFSNSRSEMNVSTLELGDSALYLCASSLSAGGSSYEQYFGPGTRLTVT.